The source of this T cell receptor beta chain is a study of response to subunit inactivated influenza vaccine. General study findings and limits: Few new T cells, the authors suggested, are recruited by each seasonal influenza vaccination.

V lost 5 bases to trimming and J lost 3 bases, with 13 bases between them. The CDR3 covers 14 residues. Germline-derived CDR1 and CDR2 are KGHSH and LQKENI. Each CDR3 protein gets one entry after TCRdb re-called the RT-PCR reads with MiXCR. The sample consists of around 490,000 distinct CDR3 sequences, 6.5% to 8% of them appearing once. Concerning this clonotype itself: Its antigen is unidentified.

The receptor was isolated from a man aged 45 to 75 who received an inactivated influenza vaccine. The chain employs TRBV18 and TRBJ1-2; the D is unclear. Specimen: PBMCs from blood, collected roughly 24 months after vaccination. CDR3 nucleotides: TGTGCCAGCTCAACCAGTCAGGCTCACTATGGCTACACCTTC. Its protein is CASSTSQAHYGYTF. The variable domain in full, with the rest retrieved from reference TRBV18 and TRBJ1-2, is NAGVMQNPRHLVRRRGQEARLRCSPMKGHSHVYWYRQLPEEGLKFMVYLQKENIIDESGMPKERFSAEFPKEGPSILRIQQVVRGDSAAYFCASSTSQAHYGYTFGSGTRLTVV.